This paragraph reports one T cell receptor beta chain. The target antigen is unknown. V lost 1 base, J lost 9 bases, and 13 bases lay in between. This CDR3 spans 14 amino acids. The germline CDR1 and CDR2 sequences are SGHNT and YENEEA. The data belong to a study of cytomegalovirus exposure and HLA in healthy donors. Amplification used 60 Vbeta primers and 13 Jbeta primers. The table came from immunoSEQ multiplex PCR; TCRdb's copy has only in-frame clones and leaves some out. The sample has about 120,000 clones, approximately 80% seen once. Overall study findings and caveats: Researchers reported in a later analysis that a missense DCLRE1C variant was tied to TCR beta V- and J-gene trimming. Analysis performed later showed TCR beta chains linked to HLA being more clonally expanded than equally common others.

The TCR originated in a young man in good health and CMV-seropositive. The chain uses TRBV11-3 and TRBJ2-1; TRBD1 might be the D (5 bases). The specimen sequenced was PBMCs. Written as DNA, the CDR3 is TGTGCCAGCAGCTTAGCCAGGGAAGACGGTGAGCAGTTCTTC. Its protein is CASSLAREDGEQFF.